This TCR beta chain is drawn from a study of shared clonotypes between healthy human individuals. About the study: CD8 memory received one plate per donor, CD8 naive two, CD4 memory three and CD4 naive three.

Study-wide results and limits: Against clonotypes common to all four donors, non-shared ones had lower generation probabilities.

V was pared by 10 bases and J by 2 bases, with 16 bases between. The CDR3 totals 14 residues. In germline, CDR1 is LNHDA, CDR2 SQIVND (reference sequence). Researchers divided each subset's genomic DNA evenly across several immunoSEQ plates. Using immunoSEQ multiplex PCR, the repertoire was profiled, and TCRdb retains in-frame clones only, with some absent. Of over 700,000 clones in the sample, 72% were seen once. This clone has more than one count but fewer than ten. Its antigen is not identified. The sequenced sample was memory CD4+ T cells sorted from blood. As for subset: CD45RA-negative fraction. The clonotype comes from a woman aged 25 to 39 in good health. The V gene is TRBV19, the J gene TRBJ2-3; perhaps TRBD1 as D (6 bases). CDR3 sequence reads: CATHTTGSTDTQYF. The CDR3 DNA sequence: TGTGCCACCCATACGACAGGTTCCACAGATACGCAGTATTTT.